This TCR beta chain comes out of a study of shared clonotypes between healthy human individuals. On this clone itself: Its antigen is as yet unknown. The identical CDR3 is also encoded by other nucleotide sequences in the sample.

Original processing methods: As immunoSEQ supplied junction-only sequences (without quality scores), filtering differed. This table comes from immunoSEQ multiplex PCR, and its TCRdb copy is limited to in-frame clones, with some not included. D and trimming come from the DNA, and the V and J calls and clone size come from that table. Among 2,500,000 or so clones listed, around 93% were seen once. Trimming cost V 1 base and J 2 bases, with 5 bases left between them. CDR1 is SGHAT, CDR2 FQNNGV, per germline. The CDR3 spans 13 residues. General observations from the study: As a rule, naive subsets had a larger estimated richness than memory subsets.

Specimen: naive CD4+ T cells from PBMCs. This sample's subset: CD45RA+ positively selected. The genes are TRBV11-2 and TRBJ1-2; D is uncertain. The sequence was collected from a man younger than 35 in good health. Some clones in this sample may be carry-over from other donors' samples. CDR3: CASSLGSNYGYTF. The CDR3 bases are TGTGCCAGCAGCTTAGGGTCCAACTATGGCTACACCTTC.